This TCR beta chain was sequenced in a study of T cells in Graves' hyperthyroidism and ophthalmopathy (dated by TCRdb to between 2017 and 2020). Looking at the study overall: Peripheral blood samples were taken at the time of initial diagnosis, prior to any treatment. To identify distinguishing TCR V-J signatures, a discovery cohort of some 100 patients was used, comprising 43 with Graves' ophthalmopathy and 57 with stable Graves' hyperthyroidism. In roughly six Graves' hyperthyroidism patients, the study also compared T-cell repertoires from thyroid tissue with T-cell repertoires from blood. The paper reports TCR Vbeta CDR3 sequencing of some 140 peripheral blood samples: some 41 ophthalmopathy, fewer than 80 hyperthyroidism and approximately 17 progressor patients. The roughly 94 discovery patients were randomly split 7:3 into training and test sets. After sampling, hyperthyroidism patients received methimazole starting at 30 mg daily, and ophthalmopathy patients received high-dose intravenous methylprednisolone. Whether ophthalmopathy could be predicted prospectively was tested in an independent validation cohort made up of fewer than 20 hyperthyroidism patients plus 17 patients who later progressed to ophthalmopathy. Overall study outcomes, separate from this receptor: A 13 V-J signature model separated ophthalmopathy from stable hyperthyroidism, with 87.88% sensitivity and 81.08% specificity in cross-validation and 80%/75% in testing. No statistical method was used to set the sample size in advance, and investigators knew the group allocation. During validation, the model predicted progression to ophthalmopathy a median of roughly 7.1 months ahead of onset, with 60% to 71% sensitivity and about 72% specificity. Most expanded thyroid clonotypes (frequency above 0.001) were also detected in blood, suggesting blood repertoires may reflect thyroid immune responses.

Amplification of TCR beta CDR3 regions was carried out from RNA transcripts. For the first round of RT-PCR on the TCR CDR3, the HTBI primer set was used together with the Qiagen OneStep RT-PCR kit. The libraries were constructed in a second round of multiplex PCR and then size-selected and purified. The libraries were sequenced on an Illumina HiSeq2000 using paired-end 100 bp reads. The original pipeline was this. Raw data were processed with SOAPnuke, discarding reads with adapters, uncalled bases, mean Phred below 15, or no exact constant-primer or identifier match. High-quality paired reads were merged with COPE v1.2.5, and unique nucleotide sequences were defined as clonotypes. MiTCR v1.1 was used to align the clonotypes against IMGT TRBV, TRBD and TRBJ reference segments. Analysis was restricted to V-J combinations with a frequency above 0.0001, which covered roughly 99% of repertoires. The TCS score was defined as the ratio of F50 (clonal expansion) to E x V (chaos), calculated using BLOSUM62-based TCRdist between CDR3 peptides within each V-J. Welch's t-statistics and random forest reduced 514 V-J features to roughly 13, which were used in a naive Bayes classifier (R e1071). The public reads were run again by TCRdb, first through fastp at Q25 and then through MiXCR, and only productive beta chains were kept. Duplicate CDR3 protein sequences are folded into a single record with the most common DNA and genes. The V and J calls come from TCRdb's annotation, not from the publication. For this sample there are fewer than 900,000 distinct CDR3 sequences; about 15% appear just once. The ten largest account for under 10% of the sample.

Trimming takes 0 bases from V and 2 bases from J, and the germline ends sit 5 bases apart. Via the germline V gene, CDR1 is KGHSH and CDR2 LQKENI. The CDR3 measures 14 amino acids from cysteine to phenylalanine. Solely the CDR3 DNA is kept, with 42 bases framed from the first base. Stable Graves' hyperthyroidism was defined as no progression to ophthalmopathy during 18 months of follow-up. Hyperthyroidism patients were aged 18 to 65 years and newly diagnosed, with disease duration of less than 2 months. The study excluded patients with uncontrolled infections, other autoimmune diseases, pregnancy or lactation. Clinical symptoms, serum thyroxine and TRAb, thyroid ultrasound, and orbital computed tomography formed the basis for the diagnoses. PBMCs were separated from approximately 9.9 ml of fresh peripheral blood using Ficoll-Paque density gradient centrifugation. Total RNA was extracted with Trizol reagent, and quality was checked on an Agilent 2100 Bioanalyzer.

This clonotype came up many times. Its binding antigen is unknown. Qualities for individual bases were not recorded, and no much larger clone is one base off. This receptor was obtained from a man between 18 and 35 years old with Graves' hyperthyroidism. Material: blood. The sequence joins TRBV18 to TRBJ2-1; the D gene is not confidently resolved. CDR3 reads: CASSPPRAYNEQFF. The DNA reads as follows: TGTGCCAGCTCACCACCTAGAGCCTACAATGAGCAGTTCTTC. Extended through the reference TRBV18 and TRBJ2-1 proteins, this CDR3 yields the full variable domain: NAGVMQNPRHLVRRRGQEARLRCSPMKGHSHVYWYRQLPEEGLKFMVYLQKENIIDESGMPKERFSAEFPKEGPSILRIQQVVRGDSAAYFCASSPPRAYNEQFFGPGTRLTVL.